The 3 T cell receptor beta chains reported below all come from one sample, sequenced in a study of blood T cell repertoires in COVID-19. TCRdb keeps only in-frame clones here, not all; method: immunoSEQ multiplex PCR. The table shows just over 650,000 clones, with more than 80% occurring only once. Material for sequencing was peripheral blood. All receptors derive from a woman between 18 and 30 years old with acute or convalescent COVID-19.

DNA of the CDR3: TGTGCCAGCAGCCTGCGGGGCGGGGGCGGTGAAAAACTGTTTTTT. This sequence encodes CASSLRGGGGEKLFF. The chain carries TRBV7-8 and TRBJ1-4, with D perhaps matching TRBD1 (6 bases). V gave up 5 bases and J gave up 7 bases, with 17 bases separating them. The CDR3 totals 15 residues. Germline CDR1 is SGHVS and CDR2 is FQNEAQ. The variable domain in full, with the rest retrieved from reference TRBV7-8 and TRBJ1-4, is GAGVSQSPRYKVAKRGQDVALRCDPISGHVSLFWYQQALGQGPEFLTYFQNEAQLDKSGLPSDRFFAERPEGSVSTLKIQRTQQEDSAVYLCASSLRGGGGEKLFFGSGTQLSVL.

V usage is TRBV9 and J usage is TRBJ2-7, with D possibly TRBD2 on 7 matching bases. The CDR3 has 14 residues. The ends were cut back, 0 bases at V and 4 bases at J, with 11 bases in the middle. The germline gives CDR1 SGDLS, CDR2 YYNGEE. Here the CDR3 DNA reads TGTGCCAGCAGCGTAGAAGGGGGGGTATACGAGCAGTACTTC. Translated, it gives CASSVEGGVYEQYF.

The rearrangement joins TRBV9 to TRBJ1-2; D gene uncertain. This CDR3 is built from 14 residues. The V end was cut by 0 bases, the J end by 5 bases, with 11 bases between. The germline CDR1 and CDR2 sequences are SGDLS and YYNGEE. The CDR3 reads CASSVGEGQYGYTF. In DNA, the CDR3 is TGTGCCAGCAGCGTAGGGGAGGGCCAATATGGCTACACCTTC. Full variable domain (remainder filled in from reference TRBV9 and TRBJ1-2): DSGVTQTPKHLITATGQRVTLRCSPRSGDLSVYWYQQSLDQGLQFLIQYYNGEERAKGNILERFSAQQFPDLHSELNLSSLELGDSALYFCASSVGEGQYGYTFGSGTRLTVV.